The T cell receptor beta chain under discussion was sequenced for a study of cytomegalovirus exposure and HLA in healthy donors. The CDR3 runs 15 residues. Germline CDR1 is SGHVS and CDR2 is FQNEAQ. The V end lost 3 bases, the J end lost 7 bases, and 18 bases lay between the germline ends. With 60 Vbeta and 13 Jbeta primers, the PCR was carried out. Measured with immunoSEQ multiplex PCR; TCRdb has only the in-frame clones, and not every one. The sample consists of 200,000 to 250,000 clones, over 65% of them appearing once. The chain is built from TRBV7-8 and TRBJ1-2; D is perhaps TRBD1 (6 bases). This receptor was identified in a man in his late teens or twenties in good health and CMV-seronegative. Sequences were obtained from PBMCs. DNA of the CDR3: TGTGCCAGCAGCTTCGGAACAGGGCCTTGGGGTGGCTACACCTTC. Its translation: CASSFGTGPWGGYTF.